The clone carrying this TCR beta chain was found many times. Its antigen is still unknown. Ligated cDNA underwent four rounds of PCR with nested alpha and beta constant region primers and SP2. Via MiXCR, TCRdb re-called the UMI-ligation and nested PCR reads, giving one row per CDR3 protein. This sample has tens of thousands of distinct CDR3 sequences, with around 4.9% found just once. The library had UMIs added by 3' ligation of an oligonucleotide to TCR cDNA. Adult healthy volunteers gave 2.5 ml peripheral blood for whole-blood RNA. The CDR3 is 13 residues long. The germline CDR1 and CDR2 sequences are GTSNPN and SVGIG (reference sequence). The ends lost 7 bases at V and 0 bases at J; junction bases unmatched: 3. These data originate in a study of naive and memory T cell subsets. Notes on the study in general: TCR transcript changes with activation or differentiation may affect this RNA method.

V gene TRBV30 combines with J gene TRBJ2-1; TRBD2 matches at 7 bases. The sample taken for sequencing was blood. The receptor comes from an adult in good health. The CDR3 DNA follows: TGTGCCTTACTAGCGCCCTCCTACAATGAGCAGTTCTTC. Translation: CALLAPSYNEQFF.